The 10 T cell receptor beta chains reported below all come from one sample, sequenced in a study of brain T cells in children with intractable seizures (dated by TCRdb to the early 2020s). The library was made by the immunoSEQ multiplex PCR assay. This is the immuneACCESS table as TCRdb keeps it, with only in-frame sequences that have V and J called. A part of the clones is gone; compared with another copy, unresolved V genes explain less than half, and the rest is unexplained. This sample lists hundreds of thousands of clones; about 94% were detected once. The ten largest clonotypes hold roughly 5.7% of the sample. Interpreted using the paper, the time point label stands for: blood from clinic visit 5 months post-surgery; TSC patient then seizure free. The source material was peripheral blood, sampled more than 4 months after surgery. The source is a boy in the first two years of life with tuberous sclerosis and intractable seizures.

This rearrangement joins TRBV7-2 to TRBJ1-6, with 7 bases that match TRBD1. The CDR3 is 17 amino acids. Trimming cost V 5 bases and J 3 bases; bases outside gene matches: 10. Germline CDR1 SGHTA, CDR2 FQGNSA. For the CDR3, the DNA is TGTGCCAGCAGCCCCAGAAGGGGGCGGGGCTATAATTCACCCCTCCACTTT. Translation gives CASSPRRGRGYNSPLHF.

The chain has TRBV6-5 and TRBJ2-3, with D uncertain. Germline V gene data show CDR1 as MNHEY and CDR2 as SVGAGI. This CDR3 has 11 amino acids. Trimming took off 5 bases at V and 3 bases at J, with 3 bases between the two ends. CDR3 nucleotide sequence: TGTGCCAGCAGTCAAACAGATACGCAGTATTTT. The encoded protein is CASSQTDTQYF.

This chain uses TRBV5-1 with TRBJ1-2; TRBD1 matches at 10 bases. In germline, CDR1 is SGHRS, CDR2 YFSETQ. This CDR3 is 18 amino acids long. V was pared by 4 bases and J by 3 bases, with 15 bases of the junction left unmatched. CDR3 DNA: TGCGCCAGCAGCCCCCGTCGGGACAGGGGCACTCACCACTATGGCTACACCTTC. Amino acid sequence: CASSPRRDRGTHHYGYTF.

The J gene is TRBJ1-1, the V gene TRBV19, with no clear D. The CDR3 has 13 residues. The V gene's germline CDR1 is LNHDA and CDR2 SQIVND (reference sequence). V lost 7 bases and J 1 base, leaving 10 bases between the germline ends. CDR3 region: CASKFMGNTEAFF. For the CDR3, the DNA is TGTGCCAGTAAGTTCATGGGGAACACTGAAGCTTTCTTT.

This clone has a single count. This chain connects TRBV7-9 to TRBJ2-5, with D maybe TRBD1 (5 bases). This CDR3 is built from 14 residues. Germline values: CDR1 SEHNR, CDR2 FQNEAQ (reference sequence). V gave up 2 bases and J gave up 2 bases, with 9 bases separating them. CDR3 DNA: TGTGCCAGCAGCTTATTTCAGGGTCAAGAGACCCAGTACTTC. It specifies CASSLFQGQETQYF.

The rearrangement links TRBV18 to TRBJ1-2; TRBD1 aligns across 8 bases. V gave up 5 bases and J gave up 0 bases; unmatched junction bases: 8. The CDR3 has 16 residues. Germline V gives CDR1 KGHSH, CDR2 LQKENI. In nucleotides, the CDR3 is TGTGCCAGCTCATTGTCTACAGGGGGATCTAACTATGGCTACACCTTC. It is translated as CASSLSTGGSNYGYTF.

The gene calls are TRBV11-1 and TRBJ2-5; 13 bases agree with TRBD2. This CDR3 spans 15 amino acids. CDR1 and CDR2 from the germline V gene are SGHAT and FQDESV (reference sequence). J gave up 4 bases and V 8 bases, and 7 bases lay outside the gene matches. The CDR3, as DNA: TGTGCCAGCCACCGTGGGACTAGCGGGACAGAGACCCAGTACTTC. It yields the protein CASHRGTSGTETQYF.

The genes are TRBV5-4 and TRBJ2-1; D possibly corresponds to TRBD2 (7 bases). Germline CDR1 is SGHNT and CDR2 is YYREEE (reference sequence). This CDR3 is built from 15 residues. Trimming took off 3 bases at V and 2 bases at J, with 12 bases between the two ends. The CDR3, as DNA: TGTGCCAGCAGCTCCCGGGGGGCTCCCTACAATGAGCAGTTCTTC. Residues: CASSSRGAPYNEQFF.

The chain combines TRBV6-4 with TRBJ2-1; the match to TRBD2 covers 10 bases. CDR3 length: 18 amino acids. V lost 0 bases and J lost 5; bases outside the gene matches: 10. CDR1 and CDR2 from the germline V gene are MRHNA and SNTAGT. The chain's CDR3 is CASSDSFTLAGADNEQFF. The CDR3 DNA sequence: TGTGCCAGCAGTGACTCGTTTACTCTAGCGGGAGCTGACAATGAGCAGTTCTTC.

The rearrangement uses TRBV19 and TRBJ2-3; D is unresolved. Trimming removed 1 base at V and 3 bases at J, with 5 bases between. The germline V gene encodes CDR1 LNHDA and CDR2 SQIVND (reference sequence). The CDR3 runs to 13 residues. The CDR3: CASSIVGTDTQYF. Here the CDR3 DNA reads TGTGCCAGTAGTATAGTTGGGACAGATACGCAGTATTTT.